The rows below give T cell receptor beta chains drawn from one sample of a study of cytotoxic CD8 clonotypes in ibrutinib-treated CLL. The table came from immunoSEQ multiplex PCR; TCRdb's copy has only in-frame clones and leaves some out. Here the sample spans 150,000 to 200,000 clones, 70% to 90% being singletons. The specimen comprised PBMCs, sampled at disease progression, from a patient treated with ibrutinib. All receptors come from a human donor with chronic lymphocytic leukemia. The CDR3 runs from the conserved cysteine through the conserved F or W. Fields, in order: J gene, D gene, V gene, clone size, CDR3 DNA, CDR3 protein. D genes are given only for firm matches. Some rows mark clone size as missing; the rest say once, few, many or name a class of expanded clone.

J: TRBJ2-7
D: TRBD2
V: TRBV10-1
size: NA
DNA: TGCGCCAGCAGTGAGGGGAGGGCAAGACTCCGTTACGAGCAGTACTTC
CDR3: CASSEGRARLRYEQYF

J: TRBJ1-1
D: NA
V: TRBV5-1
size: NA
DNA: TGCGCCAGCAGCTTGGAGCTAAGGGGAAACACTGAAGCTTTCTTT
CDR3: CASSLELRGNTEAFF

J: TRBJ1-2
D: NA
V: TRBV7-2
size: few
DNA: TGTGCCAGCAGCTTAGCCCTGGGGGGGCACTATGGCTACACCTTC
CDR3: CASSLALGGHYGYTF

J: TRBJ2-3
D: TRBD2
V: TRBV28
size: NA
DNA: TGTGCCAGCAGAAGGACTAGCGGGGACACAGATACGCAGTATTTT
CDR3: CASRRTSGDTDTQYF

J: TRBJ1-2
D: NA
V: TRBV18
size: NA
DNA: TGTGCCAGCTCACCGGGCAGCGATAACTATGGCTACACCTTC
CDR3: CASSPGSDNYGYTF

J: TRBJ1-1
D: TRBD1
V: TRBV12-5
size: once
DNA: TGTGCTAGTGATGGGGACAGGGTGAGAGGCACTGAAGCTTTCTTT
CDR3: CASDGDRVRGTEAFF

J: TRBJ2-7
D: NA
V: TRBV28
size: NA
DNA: TGTGCCAGCACCACGGGGATGTCTTTCTACGAGCAGTACTTC
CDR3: CASTTGMSFYEQYF

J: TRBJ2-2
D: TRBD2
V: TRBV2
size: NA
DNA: TGTGCCTCCTCAAGCGGGAGGGGACGGACCGGGGAGCTGTTTTTT
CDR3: CASSSGRGRTGELFF

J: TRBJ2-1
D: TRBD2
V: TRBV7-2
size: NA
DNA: TGTGCCAGCAGCTTAGCCCTGGCTTCTAGCGGGATCTTTCAGTTCTTC
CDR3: CASSLALASSGIFQFF

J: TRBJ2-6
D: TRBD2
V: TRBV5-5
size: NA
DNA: TGTGCCAGCAGCTCCGGACTAGCGGGGACCTCTGGGGCCAACGTCCTGACTTTC
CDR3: CASSSGLAGTSGANVLTF

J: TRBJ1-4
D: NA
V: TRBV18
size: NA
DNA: TGTGCCAGCTCACCGGGGGCTGGAGAAAAACTGTTTTTT
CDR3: CASSPGAGEKLFF

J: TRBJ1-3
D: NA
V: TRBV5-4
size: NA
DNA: TGTGCCAGCAGCTTGGGGGTTGGAAACACCATATATTTT
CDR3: CASSLGVGNTIYF

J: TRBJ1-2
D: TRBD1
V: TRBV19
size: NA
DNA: TGTGCCAGTAGTCTAAGGGACAGGGTTTATGGCTACACCTTC
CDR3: CASSLRDRVYGYTF

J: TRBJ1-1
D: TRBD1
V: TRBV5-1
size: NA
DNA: TGCGCCAGCAGCGACCGGGACAGGGGCTTAAACACTGAAGCTTTCTTT
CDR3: CASSDRDRGLNTEAFF

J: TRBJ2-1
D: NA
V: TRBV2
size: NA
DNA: TGTGCCAGCAGTGAAGCCAGGAAGGTGAATGAGCAGTTCTTC
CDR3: CASSEARKVNEQFF

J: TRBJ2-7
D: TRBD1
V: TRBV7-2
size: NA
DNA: TGTGCCAGCAGCTGGGGACAGGGTGGCTACGAGCAGTACTTC
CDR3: CASSWGQGGYEQYF

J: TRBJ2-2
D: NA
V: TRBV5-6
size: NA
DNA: TGTGCCAGCAGCTTGCTTGTTTGGAACACCGGGGAGCTGTTTTTT
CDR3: CASSLLVWNTGELFF

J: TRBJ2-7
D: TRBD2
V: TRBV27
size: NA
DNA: TGTGCCAGCAGTTTATACCCTAGCGGAGTGTACGAGCAGTACTTC
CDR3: CASSLYPSGVYEQYF

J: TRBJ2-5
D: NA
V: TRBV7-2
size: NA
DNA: TGTGCCAGCACCGTTAGCTTGGGGCAAGAGACCCAGTACTTC
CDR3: CASTVSLGQETQYF

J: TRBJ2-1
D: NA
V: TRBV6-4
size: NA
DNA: TGTGCCAGCAGTGACGAACAGGGTGGGTACAATGAGCAGTTCTTC
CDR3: CASSDEQGGYNEQFF

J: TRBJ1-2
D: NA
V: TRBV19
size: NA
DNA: TGTGCCAGTACCTACAACTATGGCTACACCTTC
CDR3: CASTYNYGYTF

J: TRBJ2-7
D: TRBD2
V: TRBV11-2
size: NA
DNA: TGTGCCAGCAGCCCACGGACTAGCGGAAGCTCCTACGAGCAGTACTTC
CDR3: CASSPRTSGSSYEQYF

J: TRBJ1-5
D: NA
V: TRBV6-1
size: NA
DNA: TGTGCCAGCATCATTTACAGGGAGAGCAATCAGCCCCAGCATTTT
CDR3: CASIIYRESNQPQHF

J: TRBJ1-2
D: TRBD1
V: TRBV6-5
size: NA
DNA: TGTGCCAGCAGTACGGGACAGTATAACTATGGCTACATCTTC
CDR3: CASSTGQYNYGYIF

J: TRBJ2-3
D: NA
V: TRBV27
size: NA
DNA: TGTGCCAGCAGTTTATCTAGCATGGATACGCAGTATTTT
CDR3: CASSLSSMDTQYF

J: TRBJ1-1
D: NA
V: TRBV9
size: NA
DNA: TGTGCCAGCAGGGGTCCTGAAACTACAGGGAGCACTGAAGCTTTCTTT
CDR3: CASRGPETTGSTEAFF

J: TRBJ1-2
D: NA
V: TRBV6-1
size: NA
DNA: TGTGCCAGCAGCCCTCTGAGAGGCTACACCTTC
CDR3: CASSPLRGYTF

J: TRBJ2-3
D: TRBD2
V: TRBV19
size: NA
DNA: TGTGCCAGTAGAAGAATAGCGGGAGTTCGTGGAGGCACAGGTACGCAGTATTTT
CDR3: CASRRIAGVRGGTGTQYF

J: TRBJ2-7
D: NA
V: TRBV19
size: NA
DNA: TGTGCCAGTAGTAGGCAGAACGCCTACGAGCAGTACTTC
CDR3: CASSRQNAYEQYF

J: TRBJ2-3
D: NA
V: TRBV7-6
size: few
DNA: TGTGCCAGCAGCTTAAGACAGACCACAGATACGCAGTATTTT
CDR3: CASSLRQTTDTQYF

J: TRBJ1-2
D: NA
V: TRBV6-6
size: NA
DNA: TGTGCCAGCAGTTACTTACAGTCGGCGGGGAACTATGGCTACACCTTC
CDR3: CASSYLQSAGNYGYTF

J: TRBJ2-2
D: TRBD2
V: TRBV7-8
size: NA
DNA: TGTGCCAGCAGCTTAATTGGACTAGCGGAGGACACCGGGGAGCTGTTTTTT
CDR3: CASSLIGLAEDTGELFF

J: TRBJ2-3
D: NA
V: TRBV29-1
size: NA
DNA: TGCAGCGTCCGTCCCGGACCGGATACGCAGTATTTT
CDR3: CSVRPGPDTQYF

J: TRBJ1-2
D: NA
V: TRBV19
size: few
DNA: TGTGCCAGTAGCAGGGTACCCAACTATGGCTACACCTTC
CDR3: CASSRVPNYGYTF

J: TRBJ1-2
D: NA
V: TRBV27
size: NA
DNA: TGTGCCAGCAGTTTAGGCAGGGGAGGCTATGGCTACACCTTC
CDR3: CASSLGRGGYGYTF

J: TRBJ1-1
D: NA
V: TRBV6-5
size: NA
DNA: TGTGCCAGCAGTCCGAGGGGACACAACACTGAAGCTTTCTTT
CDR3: CASSPRGHNTEAFF

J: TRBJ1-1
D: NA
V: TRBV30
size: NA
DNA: TGTGCCTGGAGCGCACTGTCGAGGACAGCCGGTACTGAAGCTTTCTTT
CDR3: CAWSALSRTAGTEAFF

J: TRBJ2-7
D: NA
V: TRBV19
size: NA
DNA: TGTGCCAGTAGTATTAGTGGGGATCCCTACGAGCAGTACTTC
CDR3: CASSISGDPYEQYF

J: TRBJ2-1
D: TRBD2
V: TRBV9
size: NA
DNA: TGTGCCAGCAGCGAGCGGGAGGGCTACAATGAGCAGTTCTTC
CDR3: CASSEREGYNEQFF

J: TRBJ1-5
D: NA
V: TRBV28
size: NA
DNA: TGTGCCAGCAGTTACGGCAATCAGCCCCAGCATTTT
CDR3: CASSYGNQPQHF

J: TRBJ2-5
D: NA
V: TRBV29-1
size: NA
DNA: TGCAGCGGACGGGAAGAGACCCAGTACTTC
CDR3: CSGREETQYF

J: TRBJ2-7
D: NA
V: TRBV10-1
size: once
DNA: TGCGCCAGCAGTGAATCGGGGAGCGGGTACGAGCAGTACTTC
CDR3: CASSESGSGYEQYF

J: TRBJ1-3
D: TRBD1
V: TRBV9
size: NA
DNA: TGTGCCAGCAGCCGAGATACAGGGGGCCTTGGAAACACCATATATTTT
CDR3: CASSRDTGGLGNTIYF

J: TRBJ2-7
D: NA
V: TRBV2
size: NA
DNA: TGTGCCAGCATCAGGGGTAGGGACGAGCAGTACTTC
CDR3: CASIRGRDEQYF

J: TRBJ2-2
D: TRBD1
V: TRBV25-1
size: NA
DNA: TGTGCCAGTAGTAGGGGACAGGGCAACACCGGGGAGCTGTTTTTT
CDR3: CASSRGQGNTGELFF

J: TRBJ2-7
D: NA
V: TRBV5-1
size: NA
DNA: TGCGCCAGCAGCTCTGTGCGGGACGGACCTTCCTACGAGCAGTACTTC
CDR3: CASSSVRDGPSYEQYF

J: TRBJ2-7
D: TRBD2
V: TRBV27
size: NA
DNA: TGTGCCAGCAGTTTAGGTCTAGCGGGAGTCGGCTCCTACGAGCAGTACTTC
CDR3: CASSLGLAGVGSYEQYF

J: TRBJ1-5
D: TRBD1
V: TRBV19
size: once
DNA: TGTGCCAGTAGTATGACCCGGACAGGGGGCGACAATCAGCCCCAGCATTTT
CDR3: CASSMTRTGGDNQPQHF

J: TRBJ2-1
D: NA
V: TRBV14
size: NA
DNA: TGTGCCAGCAGCCTTAGGCTTTCGAGCTCCTACAATGAGCAGTTCTTC
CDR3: CASSLRLSSSYNEQFF

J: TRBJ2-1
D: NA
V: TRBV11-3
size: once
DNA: TGTGCCAGCAGCTTTAGAAAGACTGCCTCCTACAATGAGCAGTTCTTC
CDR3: CASSFRKTASYNEQFF

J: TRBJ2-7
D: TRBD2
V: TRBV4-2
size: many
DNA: TGTGCCAGCAGCCAAGTCCCGGGACTAGTCTCCCACGAGCAGTACTTC
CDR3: CASSQVPGLVSHEQYF

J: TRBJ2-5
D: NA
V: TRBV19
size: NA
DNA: TGTGCCAGTAGTACCCGCGGGGAGACCCAGTACTTC
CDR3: CASSTRGETQYF